This T cell receptor (beta chain) was documented in a study of T-cell memory formation after mild COVID-19. Study observations and caveats: CD4/CD8 balance characterized clones contracting day 15 to 85, and CD4+ skew characterized later expanders.

TCRdb processed the 5' RACE reads anew with MiXCR; each CDR3 protein has one entry. This sample has around 370,000 distinct CDR3 sequences, with roughly 20% found just once. With 6 bases removed from V and 4 bases from J, the gap between germline ends came to 19 bases. The CDR3 length is 15 residues. Worth noting for this clonotype: The target antigen is unknown.

This receptor was identified in an adult woman who had mild COVID-19 (a few samples of this study predate the infection). Cell type and time point are not known. The chain couples TRBV12-3 or TRBV12-4 to TRBJ2-7; D is possibly TRBD1 or TRBD2 (5 bases each). The specimen was PBMCs or a T cell subset sorted from them (not recorded which). DNA for the CDR3: TGTGCCAGCAGGGGGGATATCCGTGGCGGTTACGAGCAGTACTTC. Translation: CASRGDIRGGYEQYF.